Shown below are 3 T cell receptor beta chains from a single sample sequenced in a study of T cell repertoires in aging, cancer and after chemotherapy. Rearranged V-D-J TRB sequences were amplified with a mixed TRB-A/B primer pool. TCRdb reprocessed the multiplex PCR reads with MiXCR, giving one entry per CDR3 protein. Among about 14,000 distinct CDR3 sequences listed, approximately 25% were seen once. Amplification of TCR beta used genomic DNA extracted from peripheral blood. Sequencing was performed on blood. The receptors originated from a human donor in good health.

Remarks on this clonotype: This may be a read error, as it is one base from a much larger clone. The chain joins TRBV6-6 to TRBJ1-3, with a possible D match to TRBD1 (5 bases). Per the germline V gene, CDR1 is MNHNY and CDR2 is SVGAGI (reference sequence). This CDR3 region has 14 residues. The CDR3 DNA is TGTGCCAGCAGTTACGCAGGGCGGGGAAACATCATATATTTT. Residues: CASSYAGRGNIIYF.

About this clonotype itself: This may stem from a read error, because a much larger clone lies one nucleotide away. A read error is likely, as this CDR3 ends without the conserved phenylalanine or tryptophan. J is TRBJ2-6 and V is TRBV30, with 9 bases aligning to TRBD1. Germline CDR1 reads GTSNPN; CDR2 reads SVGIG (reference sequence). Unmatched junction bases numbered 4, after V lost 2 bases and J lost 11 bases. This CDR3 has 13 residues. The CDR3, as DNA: TGTGCCTGGAGTCTCGGGGACAGGGACGTCCTGACTCTC. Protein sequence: CAWSLGDRDVLTL.

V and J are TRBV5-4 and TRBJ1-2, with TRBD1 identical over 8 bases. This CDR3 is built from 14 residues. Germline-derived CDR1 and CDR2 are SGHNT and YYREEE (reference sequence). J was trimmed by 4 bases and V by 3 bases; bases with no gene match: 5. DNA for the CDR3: TGTGCCAGCAGCTCCGGACAGGGTGCCTATGGCTACACCTTC. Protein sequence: CASSSGQGAYGYTF.